The 17 T cell receptor beta chains presented below share a single source sample, sequenced in a study of shared clonotypes between healthy human individuals. Produced via immunoSEQ multiplex PCR; TCRdb's table is partial and in-frame only. The data contain 2 million to 3 million clones, more than 85% of them singletons. The sequenced sample was naive CD4+ T cells from PBMCs. Described subset: CD45RA+ positively selected. Receptor source: a young man in good health. Some clones in this sample may be carry-over from other donors' samples.

This rearrangement joins TRBV11-2 to TRBJ2-7, with TRBD2 matching 10 bases. V shed 1 base and J 2 bases; nucleotides not matched to a gene: 2. CDR3 length equals 15 residues. Per germline, CDR1 SGHAT and CDR2 FQNNGV. The CDR3 spells CASSLGTSGTYEQYF. The CDR3 bases are TGTGCCAGCAGCTTAGGGACTAGCGGCACCTACGAGCAGTACTTC.

In DNA form, the CDR3 reads TGCGCCAGCAGCCCTTCGGCTAACTATGGCTACACCTTC. This codes for CASSPSANYGYTF. The V and J genes are TRBV5-1 and TRBJ1-2; no definite D call. V was pared by 4 bases and J by 0 bases, with 7 bases between. CDR1 and CDR2 (germline): SGHRS, YFSETQ. The CDR3 spans 13 residues.

The chain has TRBV6-5 and TRBJ1-6, with 7 bases aligning to TRBD1. The ends lost 6 bases at V and 7 bases at J; junction bases unmatched: 9. The CDR3 contains 15 residues. Germline V CDR1 and CDR2: MNHEY, SVGAGI. CDR3 region: CASSTDRARNSPLHF. The DNA of the CDR3 is TGTGCCAGCAGCACCGACAGGGCTCGGAATTCACCCCTCCACTTT.

This clone occurred once. This sequence joins TRBV7-8 and TRBJ2-2, with TRBD2 matching 7 bases. Trimming removed 1 base from V and 4 bases from J; junction bases left unmatched: 6. The CDR3 is 16 amino acids. Germline CDR1 SGHVS, CDR2 FQNEAQ. The CDR3 loop reads CASSLVSREGTGELFF. The CDR3 DNA is TGTGCCAGCAGCTTAGTGTCCAGGGAGGGCACCGGGGAGCTGTTTTTT.

This clone was detected once. This chain connects TRBV19 to TRBJ2-1, with D perhaps assigned TRBD1 or TRBD2 (5 bases each). Germline V lookup: CDR1 LNHDA, CDR2 SQIVND (reference sequence). Trimming took 7 bases from V and 12 from J, leaving 22 bases between them. The CDR3 sequence is 14 residues long. The CDR3 spells CASTRDRSTRSQFF. In DNA, the CDR3 is TGTGCCAGTACCCGGGACCGGTCTACCCGGTCGCAGTTCTTC.

This clone showed up just once. The J gene is TRBJ2-7, the V gene TRBV21-1; TRBD1, the table's D call, lacks a check against the DNA. TRBV21-1 is recorded as a pseudogene. CDR3 length equals 18 residues. The CDR3 sequence is CASSPNHPGQGAFDEQYF. The CDR3, as DNA: TGTGCCAGCAGCCCTAACCATCCGGGACAGGGGGCATTTGACGAGCAGTACTTC.

This clone has just one count. The V gene is TRBV7-2, the J gene TRBJ2-7, with 7 bases lining up with TRBD1. Losses at the gene ends were 3 bases for V and 3 bases for J; bases not matched to a gene: 2. Germline V gives CDR1 SGHTA, CDR2 FQGNSA. The CDR3 totals 13 residues. Here the CDR3 reads CASSLGDSYEQYF. Here the CDR3 DNA reads TGTGCCAGCAGCTTGGGGGACAGCTACGAGCAGTACTTC.

Only a few counts were recorded for this clone. The V gene is TRBV10-3, the J gene TRBJ2-7; 9 nucleotides align to TRBD1. Germline V gene data show CDR1 as ENHRY and CDR2 as SYGVKD. The V gene end was trimmed by 7 bases and the J gene end by 3 bases; junction bases not matched to a gene: 7. The CDR3 totals 14 residues. The CDR3 region is CAITPTGGDYEQYF. DNA of the CDR3: TGTGCCATCACCCCTACAGGGGGCGACTACGAGCAGTACTTC.

The chain is built from TRBV12-5 and TRBJ2-3; TRBD2 matches 9 bases. CDR1 is LGHNT, CDR2 FRNRAP, per germline. With V trimmed by 6 bases and J by 13 bases, 8 bases remained unmatched. The CDR3 is made up of 12 amino acids. This CDR3 is CASGEAGTSKYF. As DNA, the CDR3 is TGTGCTAGTGGAGAAGCCGGGACTAGCAAGTATTTT.

The chain employs TRBV6-1 and TRBJ2-7; the match to TRBD2 covers 12 bases. The trim removed 7 bases at V and 2 bases at J, leaving 6 bases unmatched. The CDR3 loop spans 15 amino acids. Per the germline V gene, CDR1 is MNHNS and CDR2 is SASEGT. CDR3 loop: CASTSGRANTYEQYF. The CDR3 DNA follows: TGTGCCAGCACTAGCGGGAGGGCCAATACCTACGAGCAGTACTTC.

This clone was found once. V and J are TRBV6-5 and TRBJ1-2, with 10 positions matching TRBD1. Germline CDR1 MNHEY, CDR2 SVGAGI. Losses at the gene ends were 6 bases for V and 7 bases for J; bases not matched to a gene: 8. The CDR3 covers 14 residues. The CDR3 DNA is TGTGCCAGCAGCTCCGGACAGGGGGTCGCTGGCTACACCTTC. It encodes CASSSGQGVAGYTF.

This clone is a singleton in its sample. The sample holds other DNA sequences that translate to the same CDR3. The chain uses TRBV6-5 and TRBJ2-1; D gene uncertain. The CDR3 sequence is 11 residues long. Germline loops: CDR1 MNHEY, CDR2 SVGAGI. The V end was cut by 3 bases, the J end by 7 bases, with 4 bases between. This CDR3 is CASSYRNEQFF. The CDR3 region has the DNA TGTGCCAGCAGTTATCGGAATGAGCAGTTCTTC.

The chain recombines TRBV6-6 with TRBJ1-5, with D perhaps matching TRBD1 (6 bases). The CDR3 runs to 15 residues. Germline V CDR1 and CDR2: MNHNY, SVGAGI (reference sequence). V shed 5 bases and J shed 5 bases, with 16 bases lying between them. The CDR3 protein is CASSNQRTDYQPQHF. In DNA form, the CDR3 reads TGTGCCAGCAGTAACCAGAGGACAGATTATCAGCCCCAGCATTTT.

For the CDR3, the DNA is TGTGCCAGCAGCCCGGAGGGGTTAGGCATCTACAATGAGCAGTTCTTC. It specifies CASSPEGLGIYNEQFF. This chain uses TRBV7-9 with TRBJ2-1, with D possibly TRBD2 on 6 matching bases. CDR1 and CDR2 from the germline V gene are SEHNR and FQNEAQ (reference sequence). The CDR3 sequence is 16 residues long. V lost 5 bases and J lost 3, with 17 bases in between.

The chain recombines TRBV5-4 with TRBJ2-3, with D perhaps matching TRBD2 (6 bases). CDR3 length: 15 amino acids. V lost 3 bases to trimming and J lost 0 bases, with 11 bases between them. The germline V gene has CDR1 SGHNT and CDR2 YYREEE (reference sequence). In nucleotides, the CDR3 is TGTGCCAGCAGCTCGCCACTAGCTAGCACAGATACGCAGTATTTT. Its translation is CASSSPLASTDTQYF.

This chain connects TRBV19 to TRBJ1-5; D perhaps matches TRBD1 (6 bases). With 7 bases removed from V and 6 bases from J, the gap between germline ends came to 25 bases. Germline-derived CDR1 and CDR2 are LNHDA and SQIVND (reference sequence). The CDR3 is 17 residues long. This CDR3 reads CASTMGGSISEFQPQHF. Written as DNA, the CDR3 is TGTGCCAGTACCATGGGGGGCAGTATTAGCGAATTTCAGCCCCAGCATTTT.

The rearrangement joins TRBV28 to TRBJ1-6; TRBD1 aligns across 7 bases. CDR1 is MDHEN, CDR2 SYDVKM, per germline. V gave up 6 bases and J gave up 8 bases; unmatched junction bases: 7. The CDR3 covers 14 residues. The CDR3, as DNA: TGTGCCAGCAGCCGGGGACAGTCGCATTCACCCCTCCACTTT. Its translation: CASSRGQSHSPLHF.